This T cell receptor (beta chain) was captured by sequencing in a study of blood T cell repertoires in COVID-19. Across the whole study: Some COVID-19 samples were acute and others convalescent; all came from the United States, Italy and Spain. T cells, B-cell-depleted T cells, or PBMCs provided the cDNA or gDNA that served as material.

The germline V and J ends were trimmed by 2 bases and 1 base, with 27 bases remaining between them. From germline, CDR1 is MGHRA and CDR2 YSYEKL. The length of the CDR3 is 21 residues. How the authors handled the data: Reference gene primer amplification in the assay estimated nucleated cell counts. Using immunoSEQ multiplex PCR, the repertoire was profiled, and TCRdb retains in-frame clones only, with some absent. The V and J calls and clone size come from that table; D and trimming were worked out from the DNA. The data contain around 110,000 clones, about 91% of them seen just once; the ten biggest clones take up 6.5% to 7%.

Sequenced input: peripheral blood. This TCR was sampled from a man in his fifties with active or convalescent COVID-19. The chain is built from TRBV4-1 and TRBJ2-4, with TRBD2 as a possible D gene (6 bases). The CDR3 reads CASSQWGLPGRFVLAKNIQYF. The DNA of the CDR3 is TGCGCCAGCAGCCAATGGGGACTCCCAGGCCGTTTCGTTCTGGCCAAAAACATTCAGTACTTC.